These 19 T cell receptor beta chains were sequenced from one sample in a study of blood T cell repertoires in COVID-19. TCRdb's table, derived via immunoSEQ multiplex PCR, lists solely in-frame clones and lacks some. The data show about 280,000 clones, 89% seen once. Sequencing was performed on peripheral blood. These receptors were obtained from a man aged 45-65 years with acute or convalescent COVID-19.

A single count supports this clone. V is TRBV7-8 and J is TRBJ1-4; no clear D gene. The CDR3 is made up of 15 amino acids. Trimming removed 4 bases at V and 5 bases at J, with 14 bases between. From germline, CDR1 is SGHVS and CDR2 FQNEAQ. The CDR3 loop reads CASSYLLGLNEKLFF. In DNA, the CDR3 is TGTGCCAGCAGCTATCTCCTAGGCCTCAATGAAAAACTGTTTTTT.

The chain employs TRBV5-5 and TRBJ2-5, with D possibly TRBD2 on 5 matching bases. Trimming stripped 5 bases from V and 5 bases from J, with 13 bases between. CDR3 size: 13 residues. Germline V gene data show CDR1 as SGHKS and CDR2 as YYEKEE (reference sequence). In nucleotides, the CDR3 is TGTGCCAGCAGGGGCGGGTTTTTGGAGACCCAGTACTTC. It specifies CASRGGFLETQYF. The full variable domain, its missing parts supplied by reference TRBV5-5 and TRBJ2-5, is DAGVTQSPTHLIKTRGQQVTLRCSPISGHKSVSWYQQVLGQGPQFIFQYYEKEERGRGNFPDRFSARQFPNYSSELNVNALLLGDSALYLCASRGGFLETQYFGPGTRLLVL.

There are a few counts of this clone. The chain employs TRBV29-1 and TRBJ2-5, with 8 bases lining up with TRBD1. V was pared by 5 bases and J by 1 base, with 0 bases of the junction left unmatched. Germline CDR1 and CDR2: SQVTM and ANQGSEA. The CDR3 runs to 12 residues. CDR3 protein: CSVQGAQETQYF. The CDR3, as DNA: TGCAGCGTTCAGGGGGCCCAAGAGACCCAGTACTTC.

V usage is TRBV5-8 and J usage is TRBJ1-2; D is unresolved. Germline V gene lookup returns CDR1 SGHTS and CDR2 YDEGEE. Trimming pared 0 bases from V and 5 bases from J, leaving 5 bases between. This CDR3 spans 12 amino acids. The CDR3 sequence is CASSLGVYGYTF. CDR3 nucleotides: TGTGCCAGCAGCTTGGGCGTATATGGCTACACCTTC.

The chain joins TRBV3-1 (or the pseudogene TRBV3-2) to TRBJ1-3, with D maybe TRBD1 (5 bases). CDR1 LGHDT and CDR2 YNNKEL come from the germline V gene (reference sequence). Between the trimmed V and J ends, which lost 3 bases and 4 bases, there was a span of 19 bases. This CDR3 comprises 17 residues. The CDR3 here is CASSHPKGLTAGNTIYF. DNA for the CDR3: TGTGCCAGCAGCCATCCCAAGGGACTGACCGCCGGAAACACCATATATTTT.

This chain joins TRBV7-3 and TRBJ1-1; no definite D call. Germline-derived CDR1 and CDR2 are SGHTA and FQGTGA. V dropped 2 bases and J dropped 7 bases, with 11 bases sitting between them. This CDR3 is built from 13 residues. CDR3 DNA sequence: TGTGCCAGCAGCTTAGGTCCCGACAATGAAGCTTTCTTT. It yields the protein CASSLGPDNEAFF.

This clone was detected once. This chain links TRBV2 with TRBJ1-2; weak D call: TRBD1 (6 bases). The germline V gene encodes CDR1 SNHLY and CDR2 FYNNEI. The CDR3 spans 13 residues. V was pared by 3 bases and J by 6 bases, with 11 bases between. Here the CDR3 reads CASSEGTPDGYTF. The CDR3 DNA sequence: TGTGCCAGCAGTGAGGGGACACCGGATGGCTACACCTTC.

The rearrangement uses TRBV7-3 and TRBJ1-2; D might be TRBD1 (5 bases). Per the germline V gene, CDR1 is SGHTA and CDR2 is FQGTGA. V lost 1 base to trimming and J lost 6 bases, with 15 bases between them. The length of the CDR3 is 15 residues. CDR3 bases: TGTGCCAGCAGCTTAAGCCCGACAGCCGTGGATGGCTACACCTTC. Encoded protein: CASSLSPTAVDGYTF.

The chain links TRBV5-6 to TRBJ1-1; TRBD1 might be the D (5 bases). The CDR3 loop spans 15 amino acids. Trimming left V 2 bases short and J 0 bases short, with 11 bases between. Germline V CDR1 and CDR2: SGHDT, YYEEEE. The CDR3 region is CASSFPTVMNTEAFF. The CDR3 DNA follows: TGTGCCAGCAGCTTCCCGACAGTCATGAACACTGAAGCTTTCTTT.

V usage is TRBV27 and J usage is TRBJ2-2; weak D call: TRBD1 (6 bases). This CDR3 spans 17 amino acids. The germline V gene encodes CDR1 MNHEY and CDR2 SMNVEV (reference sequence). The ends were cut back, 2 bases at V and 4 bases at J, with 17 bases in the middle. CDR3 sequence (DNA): TGTGCCAGCAGTTTAGTTCTTGGCAGGGGTGCCACCGGGGAGCTGTTTTTT. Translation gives CASSLVLGRGATGELFF.

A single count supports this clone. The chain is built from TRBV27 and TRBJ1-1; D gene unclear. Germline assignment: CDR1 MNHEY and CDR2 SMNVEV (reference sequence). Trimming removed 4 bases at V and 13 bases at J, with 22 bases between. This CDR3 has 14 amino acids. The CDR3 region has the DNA TGTGCCAGCAGTTCATACCGGGCCCCCGGCGGGGATTTCTTT. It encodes CASSSYRAPGGDFF.

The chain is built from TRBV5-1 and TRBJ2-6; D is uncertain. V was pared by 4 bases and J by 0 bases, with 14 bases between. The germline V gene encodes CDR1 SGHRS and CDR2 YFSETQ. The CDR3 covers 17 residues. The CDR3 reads CASSIFLDFSGANVLTF. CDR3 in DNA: TGCGCCAGCAGCATATTTCTCGACTTCTCTGGGGCCAACGTCCTGACTTTC. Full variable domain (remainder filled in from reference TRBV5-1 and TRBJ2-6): KAGVTQTPRYLIKTRGQQVTLSCSPISGHRSVSWYQQTPGQGLQFLFEYFSETQRNKGNFPGRFSGRQFSNSRSEMNVSTLELGDSALYLCASSIFLDFSGANVLTFGAGSRLTVL.

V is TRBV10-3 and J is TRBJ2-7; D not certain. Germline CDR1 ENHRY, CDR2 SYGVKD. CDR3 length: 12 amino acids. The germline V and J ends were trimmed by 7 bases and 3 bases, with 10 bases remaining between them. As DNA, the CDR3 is TGTGCCATCATGCTAAATCACTACGAGCAGTACTTC. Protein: CAIMLNHYEQYF.

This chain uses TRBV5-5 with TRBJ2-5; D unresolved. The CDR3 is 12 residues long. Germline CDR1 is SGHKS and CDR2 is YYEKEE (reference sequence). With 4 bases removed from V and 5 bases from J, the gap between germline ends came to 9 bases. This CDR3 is CASSLTGETQYF. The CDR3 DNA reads TGTGCCAGCAGCCTCACCGGGGAGACCCAGTACTTC.

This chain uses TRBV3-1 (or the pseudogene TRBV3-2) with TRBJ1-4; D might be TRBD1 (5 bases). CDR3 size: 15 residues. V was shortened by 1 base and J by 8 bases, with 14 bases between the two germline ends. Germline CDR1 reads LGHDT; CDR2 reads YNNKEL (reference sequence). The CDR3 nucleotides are TGTGCCAGCAGCCAAGTGAACCAGGGTTCGGAAAAACTGTTTTTT. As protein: CASSQVNQGSEKLFF.

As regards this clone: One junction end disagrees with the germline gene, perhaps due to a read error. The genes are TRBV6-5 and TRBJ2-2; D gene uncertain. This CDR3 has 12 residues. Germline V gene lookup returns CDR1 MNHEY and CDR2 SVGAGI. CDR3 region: CAGRRNTGELFF. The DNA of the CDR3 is TGTGCCGGCAGGAGAAACACCGGGGAGCTGTTTTTT.

CDR3 region: CASSYRDSYTEAFF. The CDR3 region has the DNA TGTGCCAGCAGTTACCGCGACAGCTACACTGAAGCTTTCTTT. The chain is built from TRBV27 and TRBJ1-1; a weak D match, TRBD1 (5 bases). The germline V gene encodes CDR1 MNHEY and CDR2 SMNVEV (reference sequence). This CDR3 comprises 14 residues. The V gene lost 4 bases and the J gene lost 3 bases, with 12 bases spanning the gap.

The CDR3 nucleotides are TGTGCCACCAGTGCTTCGCTAGCGGGGCAAGCAGATACGCAGTATTTT. Translated, it gives CATSASLAGQADTQYF. V usage is TRBV24-1 and J usage is TRBJ2-3; 9 nucleotides line up with TRBD2. Germline values: CDR1 KGHDR, CDR2 SFDVKD. V dropped 5 bases and J dropped 4; count of bases not matched to a gene: 9. The CDR3 sequence is 16 residues long.

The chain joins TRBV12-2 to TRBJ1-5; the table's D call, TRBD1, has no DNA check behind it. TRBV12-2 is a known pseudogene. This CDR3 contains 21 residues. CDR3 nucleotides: TGTGCAAGTCGCTACAGAGGACCCACAGGGAATAAAAGAATGAGCAATCAGCCCCAGCATTTT. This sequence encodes CASRYRGPTGNKRMSNQPQHF.